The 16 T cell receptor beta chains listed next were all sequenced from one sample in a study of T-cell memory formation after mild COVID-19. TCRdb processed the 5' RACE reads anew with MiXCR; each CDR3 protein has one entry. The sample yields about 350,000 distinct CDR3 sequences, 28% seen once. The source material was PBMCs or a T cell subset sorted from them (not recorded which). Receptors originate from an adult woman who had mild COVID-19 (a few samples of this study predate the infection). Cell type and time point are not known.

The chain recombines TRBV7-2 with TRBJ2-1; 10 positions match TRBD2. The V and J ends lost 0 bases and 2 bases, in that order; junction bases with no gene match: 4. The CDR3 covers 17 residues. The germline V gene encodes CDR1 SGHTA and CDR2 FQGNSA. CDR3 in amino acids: CASSLAASGSTYNEQFF. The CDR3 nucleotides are TGTGCCAGCAGCTTAGCGGCTAGCGGGAGTACCTACAATGAGCAGTTCTTC.

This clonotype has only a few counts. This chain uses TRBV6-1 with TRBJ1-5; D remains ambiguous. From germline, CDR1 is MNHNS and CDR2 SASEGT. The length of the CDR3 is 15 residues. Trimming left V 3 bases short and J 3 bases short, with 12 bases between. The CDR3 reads CASSEVKNFNQPQHF. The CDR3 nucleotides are TGTGCCAGCAGTGAGGTCAAGAACTTCAATCAGCCCCAGCATTTT.

CDR3 nucleotides: TGTGCCAGCAGCGTAGAAGGTGGCGGGGAGGAGACCCAGTACTTC. As protein: CASSVEGGGEETQYF. The chain joins TRBV9 to TRBJ2-5, with TRBD2 as a possible D gene (6 bases). Germline CDR1 is SGDLS and CDR2 is YYNGEE. The CDR3 runs to 15 residues. Deletions cut 0 bases from V and 5 bases from J, with 14 bases between.

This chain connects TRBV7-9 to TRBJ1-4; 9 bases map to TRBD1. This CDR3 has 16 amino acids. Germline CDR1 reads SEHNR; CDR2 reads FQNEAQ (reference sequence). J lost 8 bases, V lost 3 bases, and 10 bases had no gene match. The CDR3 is CASSLTPGQGKEKLFF. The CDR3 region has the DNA TGTGCCAGCAGCTTGACACCGGGACAGGGCAAGGAAAAACTGTTTTTT.

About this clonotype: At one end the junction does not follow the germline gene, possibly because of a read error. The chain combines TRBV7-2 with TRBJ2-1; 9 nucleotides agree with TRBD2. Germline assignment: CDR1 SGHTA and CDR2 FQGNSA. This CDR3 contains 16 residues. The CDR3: CASSLAGTSSANEQFF. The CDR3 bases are TGTGCCAGCAGCCTAGCTGGGACTAGCTCGGCTAATGAGCAGTTCTTC.

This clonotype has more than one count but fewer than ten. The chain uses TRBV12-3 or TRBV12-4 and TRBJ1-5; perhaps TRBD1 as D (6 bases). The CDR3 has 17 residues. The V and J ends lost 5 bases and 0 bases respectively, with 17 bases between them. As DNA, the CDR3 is TGTGCCAGCAGTATCCTGACAGGTTCCTTTAGCAATCAGCCCCAGCATTTT. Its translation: CASSILTGSFSNQPQHF.

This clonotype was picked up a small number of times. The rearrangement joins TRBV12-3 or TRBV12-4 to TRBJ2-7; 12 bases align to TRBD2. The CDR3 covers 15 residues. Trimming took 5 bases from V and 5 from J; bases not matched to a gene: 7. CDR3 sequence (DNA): TGTGCCAGCAGTCAATGGACTAGCGGGACAGACGAGCAGTACTTC. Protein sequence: CASSQWTSGTDEQYF.

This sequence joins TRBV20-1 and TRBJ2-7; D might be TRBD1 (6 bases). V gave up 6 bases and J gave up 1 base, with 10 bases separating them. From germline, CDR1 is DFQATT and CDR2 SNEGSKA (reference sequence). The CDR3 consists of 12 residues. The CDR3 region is CSANQGSYEQYF. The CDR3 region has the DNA TGCAGTGCAAACCAGGGGTCCTACGAGCAGTACTTC.

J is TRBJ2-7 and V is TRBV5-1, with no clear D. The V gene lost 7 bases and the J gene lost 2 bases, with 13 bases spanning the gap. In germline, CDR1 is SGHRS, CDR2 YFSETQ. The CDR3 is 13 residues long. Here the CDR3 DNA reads TGCGCCAGCGGCAACCTCGCTACCTACGAGCAGTACTTC. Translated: CASGNLATYEQYF. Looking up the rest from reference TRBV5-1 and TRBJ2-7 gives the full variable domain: KAGVTQTPRYLIKTRGQQVTLSCSPISGHRSVSWYQQTPGQGLQFLFEYFSETQRNKGNFPGRFSGRQFSNSRSEMNVSTLELGDSALYLCASGNLATYEQYFGPGTRLTVT.

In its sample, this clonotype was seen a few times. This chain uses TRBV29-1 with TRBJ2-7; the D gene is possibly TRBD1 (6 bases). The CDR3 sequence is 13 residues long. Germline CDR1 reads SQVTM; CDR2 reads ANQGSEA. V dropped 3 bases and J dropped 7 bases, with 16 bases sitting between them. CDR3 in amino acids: CSVDGPGVGEQYF. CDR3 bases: TGCAGCGTTGACGGCCCAGGGGTGGGGGAGCAGTACTTC.

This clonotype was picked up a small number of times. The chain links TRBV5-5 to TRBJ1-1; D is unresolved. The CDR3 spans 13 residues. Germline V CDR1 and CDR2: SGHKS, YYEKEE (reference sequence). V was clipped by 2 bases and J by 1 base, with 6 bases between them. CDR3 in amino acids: CASSLLWNTEAFF. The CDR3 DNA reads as TGTGCCAGCAGCTTACTCTGGAACACTGAAGCTTTCTTT.

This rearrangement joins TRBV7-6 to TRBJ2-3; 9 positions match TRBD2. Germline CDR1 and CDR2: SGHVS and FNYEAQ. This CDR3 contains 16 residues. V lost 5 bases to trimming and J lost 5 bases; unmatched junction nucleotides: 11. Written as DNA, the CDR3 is TGTGCCAGCAGCCCCTTAGCGGGAGCGGGTAAAGATACGCAGTATTTT. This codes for CASSPLAGAGKDTQYF.

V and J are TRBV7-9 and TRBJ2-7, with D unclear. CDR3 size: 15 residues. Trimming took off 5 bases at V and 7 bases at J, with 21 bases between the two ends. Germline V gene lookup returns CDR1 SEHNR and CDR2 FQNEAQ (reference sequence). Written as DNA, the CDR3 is TGTGCCAGCAGCCTAGGACCAGCGTGGGCTCAAGAGCAGTACTTC. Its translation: CASSLGPAWAQEQYF.

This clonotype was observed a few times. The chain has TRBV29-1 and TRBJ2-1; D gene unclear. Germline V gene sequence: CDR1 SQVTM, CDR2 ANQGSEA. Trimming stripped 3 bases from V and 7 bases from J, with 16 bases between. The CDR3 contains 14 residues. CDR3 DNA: TGCAGCGTTGAGGCAGACGTACGTGGTAATGAGCAGTTCTTC. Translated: CSVEADVRGNEQFF.

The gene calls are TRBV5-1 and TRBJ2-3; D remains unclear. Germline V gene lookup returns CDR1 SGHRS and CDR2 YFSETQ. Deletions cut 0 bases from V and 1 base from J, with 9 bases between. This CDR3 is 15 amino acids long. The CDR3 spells CASSLEYQGTDTQYF. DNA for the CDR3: TGCGCCAGCAGCTTGGAGTACCAGGGCACAGATACGCAGTATTTT. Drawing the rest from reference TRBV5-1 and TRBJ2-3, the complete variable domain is KAGVTQTPRYLIKTRGQQVTLSCSPISGHRSVSWYQQTPGQGLQFLFEYFSETQRNKGNFPGRFSGRQFSNSRSEMNVSTLELGDSALYLCASSLEYQGTDTQYFGPGTRLTVL.

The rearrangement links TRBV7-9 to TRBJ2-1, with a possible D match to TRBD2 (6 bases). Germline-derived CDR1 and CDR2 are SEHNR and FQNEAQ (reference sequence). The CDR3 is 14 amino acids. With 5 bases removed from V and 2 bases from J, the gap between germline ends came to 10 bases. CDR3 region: CASSALAAYNEQFF. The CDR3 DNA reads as TGTGCCAGCAGCGCTTTAGCGGCCTACAATGAGCAGTTCTTC.